This record looks at one TCR beta chain sequence and its context. Authors' analysis steps: The authors estimated nucleated cell counts from reference gene primer amplification. Method: immunoSEQ multiplex PCR; TCRdb's copy keeps in-frame clones and lacks some. D and trimming were read from the DNA, whereas the V and J calls and clone size are those reported in that table. The sample shows 200,000 to 300,000 clones, around 86% of them seen only once. The data were taken from a study of blood T cell repertoires in COVID-19. The overall study: T cells, B-cell-depleted T cells, or PBMCs provided the cDNA or gDNA that served as material.

CDR3 length: 15 amino acids. V lost 1 base and J 2 bases, leaving 9 bases between the germline ends. Germline assignment: CDR1 SGHDT and CDR2 YYEEEE. This clonotype was obtained from a woman between 25 and 40 years old who had recovered from COVID-19. Sequencing was performed on peripheral blood. V usage is TRBV5-6 and J usage is TRBJ1-4; possible D gene TRBD1, 6 bases. The chain's CDR3 is CASSLRTGTNEKLFF. Here the CDR3 DNA reads TGTGCCAGCAGCTTGCGTACAGGGACTAATGAAAAACTGTTTTTT.